This is a list of T cell receptor beta chains from one sample in a study of cytomegalovirus exposure and HLA in healthy donors. Profiled with immunoSEQ multiplex PCR; TCRdb holds only in-frame clones, not every one. Of some 110,000 clones in the sample, 8.5% to 10% were seen once. Material for sequencing was PBMCs. The receptors come from a man under 40 in good health and CMV-seronegative. The CDR3 runs from the conserved cysteine through the conserved F or W. A D gene is named only where the DNA matches it firmly. For some rows the clone size is stated as once, few or many, or as a class when expanded; others skip it.

TRBV30	TRBJ2-7	NA	NA	TGTGCCTGGAGTCAGGGTCAGGGCTACGAGCAGTACTTC	CAWSQGQGYEQYF
TRBV15	TRBJ1-3	NA	NA	TGTGCCACCAGCAGAGGGGTCGGGGGGATTGGAAACACCATATATTTT	CATSRGVGGIGNTIYF
TRBV5-6	TRBJ1-2	few	NA	TGTGCCAGCAGCTGGGGGGGCGCAGGCTACACCTTC	CASSWGGAGYTF
TRBV19	TRBJ1-1	NA	TRBD1	TGTGCCAGTAGTATAACAACAGGGGCTGAAGCTTTCTTT	CASSITTGAEAFF
TRBV10-1	TRBJ1-4	NA	TRBD1	TGCGCCAGCAGACCCAGGGGGCGCAATGAAAAACTGTTTTTT	CASRPRGRNEKLFF
TRBV6-5	TRBJ1-3	once	NA	TGTGCCAGCAGTTACCTGGGGCCCCGTGCTGGAAACACCATATATTTT	CASSYLGPRAGNTIYF
TRBV28	TRBJ2-7	NA	TRBD1	TGTGCCAGCAGTTTGGTACAGGGGGCCTCCTACGAGCAGTACTTC	CASSLVQGASYEQYF
TRBV7-8	TRBJ2-5	NA	TRBD2	TGTGCCAGCAGCTTATACGCTAGCGGGGGCCTCCAAGAGACCCAGTACTTC	CASSLYASGGLQETQYF
TRBV10-3	TRBJ2-5	NA	TRBD2	TGTGCCATCAGTGAGTCCTCTAGCGGGAGGCCGGTCCAGTACTTC	CAISESSSGRPVQYF
TRBV5-4	TRBJ2-7	few	NA	TGTGCCAGCAGCTCCGCTGTGGAGGGTCCCTACGAGCAGTACTTC	CASSSAVEGPYEQYF
TRBV19	TRBJ2-1	NA	NA	TGTGCCAGTAGTATGTCCAGGAATCGCTACAATGAGCAGTTCTTC	CASSMSRNRYNEQFF
TRBV7-9	TRBJ1-2	few	NA	TGTGCCAGCAGCTTAGACACCAACTATGGCTACACCTTC	CASSLDTNYGYTF
TRBV11-2	TRBJ2-5	NA	TRBD2	TGTGCCAGCAGTTTACCGGGACTAGCGCGTGAGACCCAGTACTTC	CASSLPGLARETQYF
TRBV2	TRBJ1-6	few	NA	TGTGCCAGCAAGGGGGATTCACCCCTCCACTTT	CASKGDSPLHF
TRBV4-3	TRBJ2-3	few	TRBD2	TGCGCCAGCAGCCAAGATGGCGCTAGCGGGGGTGATACGCAGTATTTT	CASSQDGASGGDTQYF
TRBV27	TRBJ2-5	NA	TRBD2	TGTGCCACCGGGAGGAGGGTCCAAGAGACCCAGTACTTC	CATGRRVQETQYF
TRBV5-1	TRBJ2-1	NA	NA	TGCGCCAGCAGCTTTGGACTGGGCCCTTACAATGAGCAGTTCTTC	CASSFGLGPYNEQFF
TRBV5-6	TRBJ2-4	few	TRBD1	TGTGCCAGCAGCTTGGAAGGACAGGGATTTCTGGCCAAAAACATTCAGTACTTC	CASSLEGQGFLAKNIQYF
TRBV9	TRBJ2-7	NA	TRBD2	TGTGCCAGCAGCCCGGACAGGGGGACTAGCGGGGGGGTTCGATCTTACGAGCAGTACTTC	CASSPDRGTSGGVRSYEQYF
TRBV10-3	TRBJ2-7	NA	NA	TGTGCCATCAGTGATGGGATACAGGCCTACGAGCAGTACTTC	CAISDGIQAYEQYF
TRBV19	TRBJ1-6	NA	NA	TGTGCCAGCGCCCTAGGAGGGTATAATTCACCCCTCCACTTT	CASALGGYNSPLHF
TRBV7-8	TRBJ1-4	NA	NA	TGTGCCAGCAGCTACGGGAGCTATAATGAAAAACTGTTTTTT	CASSYGSYNEKLFF
TRBV29-1	TRBJ1-5	few	TRBD1	TGCAGCGTTCAGGGACAGGGGAGTTCCCAGCATTTT	CSVQGQGSSQHF
TRBV7-2	TRBJ1-6	NA	NA	TGTGCCCCCGGGGGGGCGGACAATTCACCCCTCCACTTT	CAPGGADNSPLHF
TRBV15	TRBJ1-2	few	NA	TGTGCCACCAGCAGAGCCGGGAACTATGGCTACACCTTC	CATSRAGNYGYTF
TRBV6-1	TRBJ2-6	NA	NA	TGTGCCAGCAGTGAAGCGGAATGGGGCGCTGGGGCCAACGTCCTGACTTTC	CASSEAEWGAGANVLTF
TRBV7-9	TRBJ1-5	NA	TRBD1	TGTGCCAGCAGCGGGGACAGGAACAATCAGCCCCAGCATTTT	CASSGDRNNQPQHF
TRBV2	TRBJ2-7	NA	TRBD1	TGTGCCACACCAGGGGACAGACCCTACGAGCAGTACTTC	CATPGDRPYEQYF
TRBV6-6	TRBJ2-1	NA	TRBD1	TGTGCCAGCAGTCAAGGGACAGGGGGCCTCAATGAGCAGTTCTTC	CASSQGTGGLNEQFF
TRBV28	TRBJ1-3	NA	TRBD1	TGTGCCAGCAGCCAACAGGGGGCAGACACCATATATTTT	CASSQQGADTIYF
TRBV5-6	TRBJ1-2	NA	NA	TGTGCCAGCAGCTTGGGCAGTTCTAACTATGGCTACACCTTC	CASSLGSSNYGYTF
TRBV5-1	TRBJ2-7	NA	NA	TGCGCCAGCAGCTTGGTTGGAGAGTTCTACGAGCAGTACTTC	CASSLVGEFYEQYF
TRBV30	TRBJ2-7	few	TRBD2	TGTGCCTGGCAGGGAGGGAGAGGCTACGAGCAGTACTTC	CAWQGGRGYEQYF
TRBV11-2	TRBJ2-7	NA	NA	TGTGCCAGCAGCTTAGGGGGAGGATACGAGCAGTACTTC	CASSLGGGYEQYF
TRBV28	TRBJ1-2	few	TRBD1	TGTGCCAGCAGTCCTCACAGGGGGCGCTTGACCTTC	CASSPHRGRLTF
TRBV19	TRBJ2-7	few	NA	TGTGCCAGTAGTCCTACAGAGACCTACGAGCAGTACTTC	CASSPTETYEQYF
TRBV2	TRBJ2-3	NA	NA	TGTGCCAGCGGGGGCCGGTTAAACACAGATACGCAGTATTTT	CASGGRLNTDTQYF
TRBV28	TRBJ2-1	NA	NA	TGTGCCAGCAGTGCGCTGGGGGGTGAGCAGTTCTTC	CASSALGGEQFF
TRBV7-3	TRBJ2-3	NA	NA	TGTGCCAGCAGCTTAACCCGAAGCGGACCAGATACGCAGTATTTT	CASSLTRSGPDTQYF
TRBV5-4	TRBJ2-3	NA	TRBD2	TGTGCCAGCAGCCCGGGACTAGCGGGCACAGATACGCAGTATTTT	CASSPGLAGTDTQYF
TRBV28	TRBJ2-7	many	NA	TGTGCCAGCAGTGTAACGGCCTGGGGCAGGGGTTTCGACGAGCAGTACTTC	CASSVTAWGRGFDEQYF
TRBV28	TRBJ2-2	few	TRBD2	TGTGCCAGCAGTTACTCTAGCGGGAGAGGGACCGGGGAGCTGTTTTTT	CASSYSSGRGTGELFF
TRBV2	TRBJ1-1	NA	NA	TGTGCCAGCACCCGGGGGAGGGACACTGAAGCTTTCTTT	CASTRGRDTEAFF
TRBV5-1	TRBJ2-7	few	NA	TGCGCCAGCAGCTTGGCAGGGAGGTCCTACGAGCAGTACTTC	CASSLAGRSYEQYF
TRBV7-2	TRBJ2-7	once	NA	TGTGCCAGCAGCTTATGGGCCTGGGCGGGACCCTACGAGCAGTACTTC	CASSLWAWAGPYEQYF
TRBV30	TRBJ1-1	few	NA	TGTGCCTGGGCCATTAACAGGGTCGGTGGCGTGAACACTGAAGCTTTCTTT	CAWAINRVGGVNTEAFF
TRBV7-2	TRBJ1-5	few	NA	TGTGCCAGCAGCTTGGGGGGGGCACTAGGTAATCAGCCCCAGCATTTT	CASSLGGALGNQPQHF
TRBV21-1	TRBJ2-7	few	NA	TGTGCCAGCAGCAATGGGCTGGAGCAGTACTTC	CASSNGLEQYF
TRBV19	TRBJ1-3	few	NA	TGTGCCAGTAGTCCTAGGGGTTCTGGAAACACCATATATTTT	CASSPRGSGNTIYF
TRBV7-2	TRBJ2-1	few	TRBD2	TGTGCCAGCAGCTTAGTTGCGGGGGGATACGAGCAGTTCTTC	CASSLVAGGYEQFF
TRBV5-1	TRBJ2-1	few	TRBD2	TGCGCCAGCCAAGTAGGACTAGCGGGATTGTTGGATGAGCAGTTCTTC	CASQVGLAGLLDEQFF
TRBV18	TRBJ2-7	NA	NA	TGTGCCAGCTCACCGATAGGGAGCCAATCCTACGAGCAGTACTTC	CASSPIGSQSYEQYF
TRBV6-4	TRBJ2-1	NA	TRBD2	TGTGCCAGCAGCCTGACTAGCGGGATCAATGAGCAGTTCTTC	CASSLTSGINEQFF
TRBV28	TRBJ2-5	NA	NA	TGTGCCAGCAGTTTACGGGGAGGATGGGAGACCCAGTACTTC	CASSLRGGWETQYF
TRBV10-3	TRBJ1-4	few	TRBD1	TGTGCCATCAGCGAGGGGACAGGGGGTAGTGAAAAACTGTTTTTT	CAISEGTGGSEKLFF
TRBV4-3	TRBJ1-1	few	NA	TGCGCCAGCAGCCAAGATGTCGAGGGCAGCGGAGCTTTCTTT	CASSQDVEGSGAFF
TRBV6-5	TRBJ2-7	few	NA	TGTGCCAGCAGTTACGCCACGGGATACGAGCAGTACTTC	CASSYATGYEQYF
TRBV7-8	TRBJ1-2	NA	TRBD1	TGTGCCAGCAGCTTAGTTAGGGAGGGCAGGGGGCGTCAAGGCTACACCTTC	CASSLVREGRGRQGYTF
TRBV5-5	TRBJ1-1	few	TRBD1	TGTGCCAGCAGCTTGGGGACAGGGGTGAACACTGAAGCTTTCTTT	CASSLGTGVNTEAFF